These T cell receptor beta chains were read from a single sample in a study of long-term antiretroviral therapy in people with HIV. Sequenced by immunoSEQ multiplex PCR; TCRdb stores in-frame clones only, minus some. This table holds 20,000 to 25,000 clones, 75% to 90% found once. The sample here was unsorted PBMCs, taken 1.2 years after starting antiretroviral therapy. These receptors were obtained from a woman aged 40 to 50 with HIV. Both conserved end residues are part of each CDR3. The D gene is left open where the match is weak. Expanded clones are given a class, and other clones once, few, many or no size at all.

TRBV28	NA	NA	TRBJ1-4	TGTGCCAGCAGTCGGGGAGCGGTAGCGGGTGAAAAACTGTTTTTT	CASSRGAVAGEKLFF
TRBV7-9	NA	NA	TRBJ2-1	TGTGCCAGCAGCTTCCCCGGAAGGGGCTCCTACAATGAGCAGTTCTTC	CASSFPGRGSYNEQFF
TRBV10-3	TRBD1	NA	TRBJ2-1	TGTGCCAGCGGACAGGGTTTCTACAATGAGCAGTTCTTC	CASGQGFYNEQFF
TRBV19	TRBD1	NA	TRBJ2-2	TGTGCCAGTAGTTTCCTGCCCCCGGACAGGGGTACCGGGGAGCTGTTTTTT	CASSFLPPDRGTGELFF
TRBV19	TRBD2	NA	TRBJ2-7	TGTGCCAGTAGTATAGATCGAGGACAGAAAAGAGCGGGAGCCCTCTACGAGCAGTACTTC	CASSIDRGQKRAGALYEQYF
TRBV4-2	NA	NA	TRBJ2-5	TGTGCCAGCAGCCAAGATTCGGGAGACGGGGAGACCCAGTACTTC	CASSQDSGDGETQYF
TRBV5-1	NA	NA	TRBJ1-1	TGCGCCAGCCGGCGGGGTAGGGAGAACACTGAAGCTTTCTTT	CASRRGRENTEAFF
TRBV6-5	NA	once	TRBJ1-4	TGTGCCAGCAGTTACTCGCCCGTGGCTAATGAAAAACTGTTTTTT	CASSYSPVANEKLFF
TRBV6-5	NA	NA	TRBJ1-1	TGTGCCAGCAGTCCTTATCTCTCACCGAACACTGAAGCTTTCTTT	CASSPYLSPNTEAFF
TRBV6-6	NA	NA	TRBJ2-4	TGTGCCAGCAGCCAGCCTTTGGAGAAAAACATTCAGTACTTC	CASSQPLEKNIQYF
TRBV11-2	TRBD2	NA	TRBJ2-2	TGTGCCAGCAGCTTATCGGGAGGTTTATCCGGGGAGCTGTTTTTT	CASSLSGGLSGELFF
TRBV7-2	TRBD1	few	TRBJ2-7	TGTGCCAGCAGCTTAGCCGCCGGGACAGCGTACTTC	CASSLAAGTAYF
TRBV29-1	NA	NA	TRBJ2-1	TGCAGCGTTGAAGGGGGCGCGGAGCAGTTCTTC	CSVEGGAEQFF
TRBV5-4	NA	NA	TRBJ1-2	TGTGCCAGCAGCTTAATCGGGACAACTAACTATGGCTACACCTTC	CASSLIGTTNYGYTF
TRBV6-1	NA	once	TRBJ1-3	TGTGCCAGCAGTGATCCCACTGGAAACACCATATATTTT	CASSDPTGNTIYF
TRBV15	TRBD1	once	TRBJ2-1	TGTGCCACCAGCAGCGGGACAGGGTCTTACAATGAGCAGTTCTTC	CATSSGTGSYNEQFF
TRBV13	NA	once	TRBJ2-6	TGTGCCAGCAGCTTAAAGGTTGGTGGCTCTGGGGCCAACGTCCTGACTTTC	CASSLKVGGSGANVLTF
TRBV29-1	TRBD1	once	TRBJ2-7	TGCAGCGTTGTCGGTGACCGACAGGGGAATTTATACGAGCAGTACTTC	CSVVGDRQGNLYEQYF
TRBV7-2	NA	NA	TRBJ2-1	TGTGCCAGCAGCCCCCGGCCCGGGGATGAGCAGTTCTTC	CASSPRPGDEQFF
TRBV10-2	TRBD2	NA	TRBJ2-3	TGCGCCAGCAGTGGAGACCCGGGACTAGCGGGAGAAGTGGGCACAGATACGCAGTATTTT	CASSGDPGLAGEVGTDTQYF
TRBV7-2	NA	NA	TRBJ2-3	TGTGCCAGCAGCTTAGCGAACACGCCGGACCCGCAGTATTTT	CASSLANTPDPQYF
TRBV28	NA	once	TRBJ1-3	TGTGCCAGCAGTTTTTCGACTTCAGGAAACACCATATATTTT	CASSFSTSGNTIYF
TRBV7-6	NA	NA	TRBJ2-5	TGTGCCAGCAGCCCCCCTGGGGAAGAGACCCAGTACTTC	CASSPPGEETQYF
TRBV2	NA	NA	TRBJ1-1	TGTGCCAGCATGAGAGGACGGACACCGGGAGAAGGGTTGGACACTGAAGCTTTCTTT	CASMRGRTPGEGLDTEAFF
TRBV7-2	TRBD2	NA	TRBJ2-7	TGTGCCAGCAGCCCAAGGACTAGCGGGTGGTACGAGCAGTACTTC	CASSPRTSGWYEQYF
TRBV29-1	TRBD1	NA	TRBJ2-5	TGCAGCGTTGAACTCGGACAGGCCCAAGAGACCCAGTACTTC	CSVELGQAQETQYF
TRBV4-2	NA	NA	TRBJ1-5	TGTGCCAGCAGCCAAGCCCAGGGCGATCAGCCCCAGCATTTT	CASSQAQGDQPQHF
TRBV2	NA	NA	TRBJ2-5	TGTGCCAGCAGGGTAGTTGAGACCCAGTACTTC	CASRVVETQYF
TRBV5-1	TRBD2	once	TRBJ2-3	TGCGCCAGCAGCGAATGGACTAGCGGGAGTGGGGCAGATACGCAGTATTTT	CASSEWTSGSGADTQYF
TRBV7-8	NA	NA	TRBJ2-7	TGTGCCAGCAGCTTAGGGCCGAGTCCTTCCTACGAGCAGTACTTC	CASSLGPSPSYEQYF
TRBV7-3	NA	NA	TRBJ2-1	TGTGCCAGCAGCTTATTAGGGGAATACAATGAGCAGTTCTTC	CASSLLGEYNEQFF
TRBV10-3	NA	NA	TRBJ2-1	TGTGCCATCAGTGAGTCGGAGGCGGGGTACAATGAGCAGTTCTTC	CAISESEAGYNEQFF
TRBV7-3	NA	NA	TRBJ2-2	TGTGCCAGCAGCTTCGGGACCAGCAACACCGGGGAGCTGTTTTTT	CASSFGTSNTGELFF
TRBV5-1	NA	NA	TRBJ1-3	TGCGCCAGCAGAATCAACTCTGGAAACACCATATATTTT	CASRINSGNTIYF
TRBV6-1	NA	NA	TRBJ1-2	TGTGCCAGCAGTGGCAGTTCCCTACACTATGGCTACACCTTC	CASSGSSLHYGYTF
TRBV30	NA	NA	TRBJ1-4	TGTGCCTGGAGTCCCCAGGACCTTACTAATGAAAAACTGTTTTTT	CAWSPQDLTNEKLFF
TRBV2	NA	NA	TRBJ1-5	TGTGCCAGCAGTGGGGGGCAATACCAGCCCCAGCATTTT	CASSGGQYQPQHF
TRBV7-2	NA	NA	TRBJ2-4	TGTGCCAGCAGCTTTGGGGGTAGTTGGGACATTCAGTACTTC	CASSFGGSWDIQYF
TRBV5-1	TRBD1	NA	TRBJ1-1	TGCGCCAGCAGCTTGGCCATCCAGGGGGGCACTGAAGCTTTCTTT	CASSLAIQGGTEAFF
TRBV11-3	NA	NA	TRBJ2-5	TGTGCCAGCAGCTTAGAACAGGGTGAGACCCAGTACTTC	CASSLEQGETQYF
TRBV5-1	TRBD2	once	TRBJ2-7	TGCGCCAGCAGCTTGGAACTAGCGTCCAACGAGCAGTACTTC	CASSLELASNEQYF
TRBV29-1	NA	NA	TRBJ2-1	TGCAGCGTTGAAGAATTGGGGCTGAGCTCCTACAATGAGCAGTTCTTC	CSVEELGLSSYNEQFF
TRBV19	TRBD2	NA	TRBJ2-2	TGTGCCAGTAGTAGTTTTTGGGCGGGGGGTGAGGAGCTGTTTTTT	CASSSFWAGGEELFF
TRBV6-4	TRBD1	NA	TRBJ1-4	TGTGCCAGCTCAAGATGGGACAGGAAACATACAACTAATGAAAAACTGTTTTTT	CASSRWDRKHTTNEKLFF
TRBV5-1	NA	NA	TRBJ2-1	TGCGCCAGTGGGATCGCAAATGAGCAGTTCTTC	CASGIANEQFF
TRBV19	NA	once	TRBJ2-2	TGTGCCAGTAGTATAGGAGGGAGAGGGACCGGGGAGCTGTTTTTT	CASSIGGRGTGELFF
TRBV9	NA	few	TRBJ1-1	TGTGCCAGCAGCGTATTGACCCACACTGAAGCTTTCTTT	CASSVLTHTEAFF